The 25 T cell receptor beta chains listed next were all sequenced from one sample in a study of cytomegalovirus exposure and HLA in healthy donors. The PCR ran on 60 Vbeta and 13 Jbeta primers. Sequenced by immunoSEQ multiplex PCR; TCRdb stores in-frame clones only, minus some. The sample has 110,000 to 150,000 clones, around 77% seen once; the top ten hold roughly 0.87%. The sample comprised PBMCs. All receptors derive from a man aged 18 to 29 in good health and CMV-seronegative.

This sequence joins TRBV14 and TRBJ1-2; a weak D match, TRBD1 (5 bases). The V gene lost 4 bases and the J gene lost 0 bases, with 12 bases spanning the gap. The CDR3 covers 15 residues. Germline assignment: CDR1 SGHDN and CDR2 FVKESK. The CDR3 region has the DNA TGTGCCAGCAGCCGCGTCCCGACAGCTAACTATGGCTACACCTTC. Protein: CASSRVPTANYGYTF.

J is TRBJ2-3 and V is TRBV4-2; 8 nucleotides agree with TRBD1. The CDR3 runs to 14 residues. Trimming cost V 3 bases and J 4 bases; bases outside gene matches: 3. Germline V CDR1 and CDR2: LGHNA, YNFKEQ. DNA of the CDR3: TGTGCCAGCAGCCAGCGGACAGGGCCAGATACGCAGTATTTT. Translation gives CASSQRTGPDTQYF.

V and J are TRBV2 and TRBJ1-4; no definite D call. The CDR3 runs to 15 residues. Germline-derived CDR1 and CDR2 are SNHLY and FYNNEI. V lost 4 bases and J 0 bases, leaving 9 bases between the germline ends. In nucleotides, the CDR3 is TGTGCCAGCAGTGGGGCGAGGGCAACTAATGAAAAACTGTTTTTT. It codes for CASSGARATNEKLFF. Variable domain in full (rest from reference TRBV2 and TRBJ1-4): EPEVTQTPSHQVTQMGQEVILRCVPISNHLYFYWYRQILGQKVEFLVSFYNNEISEKSEIFDDQFSVERPDGSNFTLKIRSTKLEDSAMYFCASSGARATNEKLFFGSGTQLSVL.

This clone was seen a single time. This rearrangement joins TRBV19 to TRBJ1-2; possibly TRBD1 for D (6 bases). The germline gives CDR1 LNHDA, CDR2 SQIVND (reference sequence). There are 15 residues in the CDR3. The V end was cut by 1 base, the J end by 4 bases, with 13 bases between. CDR3 sequence (DNA): TGTGCCAGTAGTATAGTGGCCAGGGGAACCTATGGCTACACCTTC. Its translation: CASSIVARGTYGYTF.

The rearrangement joins TRBV19 to TRBJ1-5; possible D gene TRBD1, 5 bases. Trimming stripped 7 bases from V and 7 bases from J, with 14 bases between. CDR3 length: 13 amino acids. Germline V CDR1 and CDR2: LNHDA, SQIVND (reference sequence). CDR3 loop: CASTGGVRQPQHF. CDR3 nucleotide sequence: TGTGCCAGTACGGGGGGGGTTAGGCAGCCCCAGCATTTT.

The chain couples TRBV5-1 to TRBJ1-2; 8 bases line up with TRBD1. This CDR3 has 16 amino acids. Germline V gene sequence: CDR1 SGHRS, CDR2 YFSETQ. V was pared by 4 bases and J by 5 bases, with 13 bases of the junction left unmatched. In DNA form, the CDR3 reads TGCGCCAGCAGCCCCCGTGGGGGACAGGAATTGTATGGCTACACCTTC. Its protein is CASSPRGGQELYGYTF.

The chain links TRBV11-1 to TRBJ2-3; 7 bases agree with TRBD2. The CDR3 consists of 14 residues. CDR1 and CDR2 (germline): SGHAT, FQDESV (reference sequence). Unmatched junction bases numbered 1, after V lost 3 bases and J lost 1 base. The DNA of the CDR3 is TGTGCCAGCAGCTTGGGGGGGGGCACAGATACGCAGTATTTT. Amino acid sequence: CASSLGGGTDTQYF.

The chain joins TRBV5-6 to TRBJ1-1, with D perhaps matching TRBD1 (5 bases). The V end lost 1 base, the J end lost 9 bases, and 10 bases lay between the germline ends. The CDR3 extends over 12 amino acids. Germline CDR1 is SGHDT and CDR2 is YYEEEE. DNA for the CDR3: TGTGCCAGCAGCTTGAGGAGGGACCAAGCTTTCTTT. This encodes CASSLRRDQAFF.

V is TRBV4-1 and J is TRBJ2-1; a weak D match, TRBD2 (5 bases). The CDR3 has 17 amino acids. V was pared by 0 bases and J by 1 base, with 13 bases between. Per germline, CDR1 MGHRA and CDR2 YSYEKL. CDR3 sequence: CASSQEEGWESYNEQFF. CDR3 DNA sequence: TGCGCCAGCAGCCAAGAAGAAGGGTGGGAGTCCTACAATGAGCAGTTCTTC.

V is TRBV7-9 and J is TRBJ2-1; 11 bases are shared with TRBD1. Germline assignment: CDR1 SEHNR and CDR2 FQNEAQ (reference sequence). Germline trimming cut 4 bases from V and 5 bases from J; bases unmatched to any gene: 10. The CDR3 spans 17 residues. CDR3 protein: CASSSPTGTGGNNEQFF. The CDR3 bases are TGTGCCAGCAGCTCCCCGACCGGGACAGGGGGAAACAATGAGCAGTTCTTC. The full variable domain, with the rest looked up from reference TRBV7-9 and TRBJ2-1, is DTGVSQNPRHKITKRGQNVTFRCDPISEHNRLYWYRQTLGQGPEFLTYFQNEAQLEKSRLLSDRFSAERPKGSFSTLEIQRTEQGDSAMYLCASSSPTGTGGNNEQFFGPGTRLTVL.

V usage is TRBV18 and J usage is TRBJ1-1, with TRBD1 matching over 8 bases. The V gene's germline CDR1 is KGHSH and CDR2 LQKENI. V shed 5 bases, J shed 7 bases, and the junction held 6 bases outside the gene matches. This CDR3 is built from 13 residues. The CDR3 spells CASSNTGGGEAFF. DNA for the CDR3: TGTGCCAGCTCAAATACAGGGGGTGGTGAAGCTTTCTTT.

The chain combines TRBV27 with TRBJ1-2; 9 bases align to TRBD1. The junction had 17 bases not matched to a gene; V was cut back by 4 bases and J by 8 bases. In germline, CDR1 is MNHEY, CDR2 SMNVEV (reference sequence). The CDR3 is 17 residues long. In DNA, the CDR3 is TGTGCCAGCAGTTCCCCTACCAATTCGCGACAGGGGGGGGGCTACACCTTC. Its protein is CASSSPTNSRQGGGYTF.

The gene calls are TRBV14 and TRBJ1-1, with 7 bases matching TRBD1. CDR3 length equals 17 residues. V was pared by 0 bases and J by 6 bases, with 13 bases of the junction left unmatched. Germline V gene data show CDR1 as SGHDN and CDR2 as FVKESK. The DNA of the CDR3 is TGTGCCAGCAGCCAAGATGTGTCACAGGGGTTACGGGCTGAAGCTTTCTTT. Translated, it gives CASSQDVSQGLRAEAFF.

The V gene is TRBV7-2, the J gene TRBJ1-4; 7 nucleotides match TRBD1. With V trimmed by 5 bases and J by 6 bases, 3 bases remained unmatched. There are 13 residues in the CDR3. CDR1 and CDR2 (germline): SGHTA, FQGNSA. CDR3 nucleotides: TGTGCCAGCAGCCCTACAGGGGATGAAAAACTGTTTTTT. It yields the protein CASSPTGDEKLFF.

This clone was seen a single time. This chain connects TRBV5-1 to TRBJ2-7, with 7 bases fitting TRBD1. V dropped 4 bases and J dropped 3; count of bases not matched to a gene: 10. The CDR3 runs 15 residues. The germline V gene has CDR1 SGHRS and CDR2 YFSETQ. CDR3 in amino acids: CASSGPGTDYYEQYF. The CDR3 coding sequence is TGCGCCAGCAGCGGTCCAGGGACAGACTACTACGAGCAGTACTTC.

This clone was counted a single time. The chain has TRBV4-2 and TRBJ1-5; a weak D match, TRBD1 (5 bases). The V end lost 0 bases, the J end lost 3 bases, and 15 bases lay between the germline ends. Looked up from germline, CDR1 is LGHNA and CDR2 is YNFKEQ. The CDR3 spans 17 residues. The CDR3 DNA is TGTGCCAGCAGCCAAGATCCCTCGGGGGGAGACAATCAGCCCCAGCATTTT. This encodes CASSQDPSGGDNQPQHF.

The V and J genes are TRBV7-2 and TRBJ2-4, with 9 nucleotides matching TRBD1. The germline V gene encodes CDR1 SGHTA and CDR2 FQGNSA. This CDR3 is built from 19 residues. Trimming at V came to 2 bases and at J to 6 bases, leaving 17 bases not matched to a gene. As DNA, the CDR3 is TGTGCCAGCAGCTTAAGGGGGCCCTCCGGGACAGGGCACACAAACATTCAGTACTTC. It translates to CASSLRGPSGTGHTNIQYF. Using reference TRBV7-2 and TRBJ2-4 for the parts outside the CDR3, the full variable domain is GAGVSQSPSNKVTEKGKDVELRCDPISGHTALYWYRQSLGQGLEFLIYFQGNSAPDKSGLPSDRFSAERTGGSVSTLTIQRTQQEDSAVYLCASSLRGPSGTGHTNIQYFGAGTRLSVL.

This chain connects TRBV18 to TRBJ1-1, with D possibly matching TRBD1 (6 bases). Germline assignment: CDR1 KGHSH and CDR2 LQKENI. V dropped 2 bases and J dropped 1 base, with 8 bases sitting between them. The CDR3 is made up of 14 amino acids. The CDR3 DNA follows: TGTGCCAGCTCACCAGACAGGTCGAACACTGAAGCTTTCTTT. Residues: CASSPDRSNTEAFF. The entire variable domain, with the rest obtained from reference TRBV18 and TRBJ1-1, is as follows: NAGVMQNPRHLVRRRGQEARLRCSPMKGHSHVYWYRQLPEEGLKFMVYLQKENIIDESGMPKERFSAEFPKEGPSILRIQQVVRGDSAAYFCASSPDRSNTEAFFGQGTRLTVV.

V is TRBV5-1 and J is TRBJ2-5; perhaps TRBD2 as D (6 bases). V dropped 3 bases and J dropped 3 bases, with 18 bases sitting between them. Germline CDR1 SGHRS, CDR2 YFSETQ. The CDR3 covers 16 residues. The CDR3 nucleotides read TGCGCCAGCAGCTCAGGGAGGCGGACGGGTGAAGAGACCCAGTACTTC. This codes for CASSSGRRTGEETQYF.

This chain uses TRBV18 with TRBJ1-5; D is ambiguous. This CDR3 has 15 residues. Trimming pared 3 bases from V and 2 bases from J, leaving 11 bases between. Germline V gives CDR1 KGHSH, CDR2 LQKENI. CDR3: CASSPSGRGNQPQHF. CDR3 DNA: TGTGCCAGCTCACCTTCGGGGAGGGGCAATCAGCCCCAGCATTTT.

In this sample, this clone turned up a few times. The rearrangement uses TRBV5-6 and TRBJ1-1; D is possibly TRBD1 (6 bases). The germline V gene encodes CDR1 SGHDT and CDR2 YYEEEE. Trimming left V 3 bases short and J 4 bases short, with 10 bases between. The CDR3 totals 13 residues. In nucleotides, the CDR3 is TGTGCCAGCAGCTCCGGACAGCCCACTGAAGCTTTCTTT. It is translated as CASSSGQPTEAFF.

The V and J genes are TRBV7-9 and TRBJ1-4; no reliable D call. The CDR3 loop spans 15 amino acids. Trimming removed 1 base from V and 7 bases from J, with 13 bases in between. The germline gives CDR1 SEHNR, CDR2 FQNEAQ (reference sequence). The CDR3 loop reads CASSLEPGTLEKLFF. CDR3 in DNA: TGTGCCAGCAGCTTAGAGCCGGGAACCCTTGAAAAACTGTTTTTT.

V is TRBV18 and J is TRBJ1-2; D not resolved. Germline V gives CDR1 KGHSH, CDR2 LQKENI. Trimming removed 5 bases at V and 0 bases at J, with 13 bases between. CDR3 length: 15 residues. The CDR3 DNA sequence: TGTGCCAGCTCATCCCACCACAGTGCTAACTATGGCTACACCTTC. Translated, it gives CASSSHHSANYGYTF.

The gene calls are TRBV28 and TRBJ1-5, with 8 bases matching TRBD1. The CDR3 consists of 15 residues. In germline, CDR1 is MDHEN, CDR2 SYDVKM. V lost 2 bases and J lost 5; bases outside the gene matches: 5. The CDR3, as DNA: TGTGCCAGCAGTTTAATCACAGGGGGGCATCAGCCCCAGCATTTT. Its protein is CASSLITGGHQPQHF.

The chain has TRBV29-1 and TRBJ1-2; maybe TRBD1 (5 bases). CDR3 size: 14 residues. The V and J ends lost 0 bases and 3 bases respectively, with 11 bases between them. Germline CDR1 SQVTM, CDR2 ANQGSEA. CDR3 sequence (DNA): TGCAGCGTTGAAGATCGGTCAGGGTACTATGGCTACACCTTC. Its translation: CSVEDRSGYYGYTF. Looking up the rest from reference TRBV29-1 and TRBJ1-2 gives the full variable domain: SAVISQKPSRDICQRGTSLTIQCQVDSQVTMMFWYRQQPGQSLTLIATANQGSEATYESGFVIDKFPISRPNLTFSTLTVSNMSPEDSSIYLCSVEDRSGYYGYTFGSGTRLTVV.